This TCR beta chain was recorded in a study of PD-1 blockade in classical Hodgkin lymphoma. Comments on this clone: No antigen is known for it.

Sample time point: newly diagnosed, previously untreated cHL patient sample. General study results and limits: The authors have not defined what causes the repertoire differences, possibly disease activity or prior therapy. Newly diagnosed patients were reported to start with lower TCR diversity than healthy donors.

The length of the CDR3 is 15 residues. V was clipped by 5 bases and J by 0 bases, with 11 bases between them. CDR1 is LNHDA and CDR2 is SQIVND in the germline V gene (reference sequence). This table comes from immunoSEQ multiplex PCR, and its TCRdb copy is limited to in-frame clones, with some not included. The sample yields around 43,000 clones, about nine tenths seen once. The sequence was collected from a human donor with classical Hodgkin lymphoma. The J gene is TRBJ1-3, the V gene TRBV19, with a weak D call TRBD1 (6 bases). The source material was peripheral blood mononuclear cells (PBMCs). The CDR3 protein is CASSVTGASGNTIYF. The CDR3 bases are TGTGCCAGTAGTGTGACAGGAGCCTCTGGAAACACCATATATTTT.